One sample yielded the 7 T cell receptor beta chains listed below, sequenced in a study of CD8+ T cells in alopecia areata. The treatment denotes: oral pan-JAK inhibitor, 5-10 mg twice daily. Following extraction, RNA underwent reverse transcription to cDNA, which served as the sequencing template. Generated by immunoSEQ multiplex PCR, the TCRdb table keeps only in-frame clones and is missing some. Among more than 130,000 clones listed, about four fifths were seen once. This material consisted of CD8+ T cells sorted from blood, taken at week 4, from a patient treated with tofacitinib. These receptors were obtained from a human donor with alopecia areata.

The CDR3 nucleotides read TGTGCCAGTAGTATCGGACTAACAGGCACCGGGGAGCTGTTTTTT. Amino acid sequence: CASSIGLTGTGELFF. The chain links TRBV19 to TRBJ2-2, with D tentatively TRBD2 (6 bases). V was pared by 3 bases and J by 4 bases, with 12 bases between. Germline CDR1 is LNHDA and CDR2 is SQIVND (reference sequence). The CDR3 is made up of 15 amino acids.

CDR3 nucleotide sequence: TGTGCCAGCAGCGCCGCCCGACGGAACTATGGCTACACCTTC. Amino acid sequence: CASSAARRNYGYTF. The J gene is TRBJ1-2, the V gene TRBV2, with D uncertain. The CDR3 totals 14 residues. The germline gives CDR1 SNHLY, CDR2 FYNNEI. V was pared by 6 bases and J by 2 bases, with 13 bases between.

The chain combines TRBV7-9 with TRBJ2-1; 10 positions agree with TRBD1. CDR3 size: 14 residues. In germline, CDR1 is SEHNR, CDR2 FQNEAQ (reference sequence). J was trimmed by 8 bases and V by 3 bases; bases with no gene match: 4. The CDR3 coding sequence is TGTGCCAGCAGCTTCCCGGGACAGGGGTATGAGCAGTTCTTC. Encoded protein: CASSFPGQGYEQFF.

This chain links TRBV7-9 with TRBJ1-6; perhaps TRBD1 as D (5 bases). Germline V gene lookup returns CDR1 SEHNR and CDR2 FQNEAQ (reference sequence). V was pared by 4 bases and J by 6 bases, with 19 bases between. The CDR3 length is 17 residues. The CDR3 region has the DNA TGTGCCAGCAGCTCCGGACTTGGGGCGTTGGGTAATTCACCCCTCCACTTT. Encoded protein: CASSSGLGALGNSPLHF.

CDR3 protein: CATSRVRQVPGELFF. CDR3 sequence (DNA): TGTGCCACCAGCAGAGTGCGACAGGTCCCCGGGGAGCTGTTTTTT. The chain couples TRBV15 to TRBJ2-2, with D possibly matching TRBD1 (6 bases). V lost 1 base to trimming and J lost 6 bases, with 12 bases between them. CDR1 LNHNV and CDR2 YYDKDF come from the germline V gene (reference sequence). The CDR3 spans 15 residues.

This chain's CDR3 is CASSYDGNEKLFF. DNA of the CDR3: TGTGCCAGCAGTTACGACGGCAATGAAAAACTGTTTTTT. This chain connects TRBV6-5 to TRBJ1-4; no firm D call. Germline V gene lookup returns CDR1 MNHEY and CDR2 SVGAGI. The CDR3 is 13 amino acids. V was clipped by 2 bases and J by 5 bases, with 6 bases between them.

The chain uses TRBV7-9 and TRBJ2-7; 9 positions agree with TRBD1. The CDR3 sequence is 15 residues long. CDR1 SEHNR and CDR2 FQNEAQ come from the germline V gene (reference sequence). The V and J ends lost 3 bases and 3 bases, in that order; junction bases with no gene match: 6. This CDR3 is CASSLSQGARYEQYF. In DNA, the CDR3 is TGTGCCAGCAGCTTGTCACAGGGGGCCCGCTACGAGCAGTACTTC.